This T cell receptor (beta chain) was found in a study of shared clonotypes between healthy human individuals. Only in-frame clones appear in the TCRdb table, and some are missing; sequencing was by immunoSEQ multiplex PCR. The sample lists 1.5 million to 2.5 million clones; around 96% were seen once. Only CD45RO-negative cells positively selected for CCR7 counted as naive CD8 cells, so terminally differentiated effector memory CD45RA+ cells were excluded. Sequenced input: naive CD8+ T cells sorted from blood. The TCR was taken from a man aged 18 to 35 in good health.

CDR3 in DNA: TGTGCCAGCTCTCCCAGTGGGTTCGAGCAGTACTTC. It specifies CASSPSGFEQYF. The V and J genes are TRBV27 and TRBJ2-7; the D is unclear. V lost 8 bases, J lost 6 bases, and 14 bases lay in between. The CDR3 spans 12 residues. Germline V gene data show CDR1 as MNHEY and CDR2 as SMNVEV (reference sequence).